This entry lists 6 T cell receptor beta chains sequenced from one sample in a study of shared clonotypes between healthy human individuals. The method was immunoSEQ multiplex PCR; TCRdb's version includes in-frame clones alone and lacks a portion of them. Counted here are about 2 million clones, over 85% occurring once; the ten biggest clones make up around 1.1%. Naive CD8 cells lacked CD45RO and underwent positive selection for CCR7, leaving out terminally differentiated effector memory CD45RA+ cells. The sequencing sample was made of naive CD8+ T cells sorted from blood. Receptor source: a man between 18 and 29 years old in good health.

On this clone itself: At one end the junction does not follow the germline gene, possibly because of a read error. The chain is built from TRBV12-5 and TRBJ2-7; 13 bases fit TRBD2. CDR3 length equals 17 residues. Per germline, CDR1 LGHNT and CDR2 FRNRAP. CDR3 coding DNA: TGTGCTAGTGGTTCGCCACTAGCGGGAGGGCCCTCCGACGAGCAGTACTTC. Translated, it gives CASGSPLAGGPSDEQYF.

The rearrangement links TRBV28 to TRBJ2-1; 7 bases map to TRBD1. The CDR3 consists of 16 residues. The germline CDR1 and CDR2 sequences are MDHEN and SYDVKM. V gave up 4 bases and J gave up 5 bases; unmatched junction bases: 11. As DNA, the CDR3 is TGTGCCAGCAGTTCCGACAGGGAGAAACAGAACAATGAGCAGTTCTTC. It encodes CASSSDREKQNNEQFF.

The V call is TRBV27, the J call TRBJ1-1; a weak D match, TRBD1 (5 bases). V lost 3 bases and J 5 bases, leaving 7 bases between the germline ends. This CDR3 region has 12 residues. Germline CDR1 reads MNHEY; CDR2 reads SMNVEV (reference sequence). CDR3: CASSLGVTEAFF. The CDR3 DNA sequence: TGTGCCAGCAGTTTGGGGGTTACTGAAGCTTTCTTT.

This chain joins TRBV13 and TRBJ2-7; TRBD1 agrees at 8 bases. This CDR3 region has 14 residues. Germline V gives CDR1 PRHDT, CDR2 FYEKMQ (reference sequence). V shed 0 bases and J 4 bases; nucleotides not matched to a gene: 2. CDR3: CASSLGYRGYEQYF. CDR3 nucleotides: TGTGCCAGCAGCTTAGGTTACAGGGGGTACGAGCAGTACTTC.

This rearrangement joins TRBV28 to TRBJ1-1, with 8 bases aligning to TRBD1. There are 18 residues in the CDR3. J lost 2 bases, V lost 5 bases, and 16 bases had no gene match. Germline CDR1 reads MDHEN; CDR2 reads SYDVKM. CDR3 amino acids: CASSPNFIGDRTNTEAFF. The DNA of the CDR3 is TGTGCCAGCAGTCCAAATTTTATTGGGGACAGGACTAACACTGAAGCTTTCTTT.

The chain combines TRBV2 with TRBJ2-1, with TRBD2 identical over 8 bases. The CDR3 is 14 residues long. V dropped 7 bases and J dropped 4; count of bases not matched to a gene: 6. Germline V gene lookup returns CDR1 SNHLY and CDR2 FYNNEI. DNA for the CDR3: TGTGCCAGCAAGGTCCTAGCGGGTTACAATGAGCAGTTCTTC. It yields the protein CASKVLAGYNEQFF.